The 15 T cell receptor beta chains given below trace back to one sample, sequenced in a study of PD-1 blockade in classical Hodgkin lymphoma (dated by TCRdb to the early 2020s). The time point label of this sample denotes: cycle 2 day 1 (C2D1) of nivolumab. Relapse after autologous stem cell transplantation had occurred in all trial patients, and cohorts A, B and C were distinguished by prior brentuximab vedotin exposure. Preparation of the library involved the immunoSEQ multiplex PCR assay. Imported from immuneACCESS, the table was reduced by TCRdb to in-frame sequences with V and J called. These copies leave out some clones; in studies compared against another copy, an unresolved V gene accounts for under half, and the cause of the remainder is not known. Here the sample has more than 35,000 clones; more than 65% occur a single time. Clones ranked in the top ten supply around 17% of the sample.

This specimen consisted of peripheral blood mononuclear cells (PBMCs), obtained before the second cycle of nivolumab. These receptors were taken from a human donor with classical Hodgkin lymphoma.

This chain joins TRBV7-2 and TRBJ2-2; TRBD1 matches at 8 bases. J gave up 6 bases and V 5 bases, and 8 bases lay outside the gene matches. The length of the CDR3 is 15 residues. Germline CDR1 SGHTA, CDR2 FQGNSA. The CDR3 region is CASSDGTGWAGELFF. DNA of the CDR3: TGTGCCAGCAGCGATGGGACAGGCTGGGCCGGGGAGCTGTTTTTT.

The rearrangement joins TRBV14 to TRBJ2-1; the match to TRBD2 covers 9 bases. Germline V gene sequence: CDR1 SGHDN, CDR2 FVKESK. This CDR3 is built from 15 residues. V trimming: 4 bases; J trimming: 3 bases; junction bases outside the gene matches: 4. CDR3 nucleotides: TGTGCCAGCAGCCGCGGGGGGGCCCTCTACAATGAGCAGTTCTTC. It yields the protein CASSRGGALYNEQFF.

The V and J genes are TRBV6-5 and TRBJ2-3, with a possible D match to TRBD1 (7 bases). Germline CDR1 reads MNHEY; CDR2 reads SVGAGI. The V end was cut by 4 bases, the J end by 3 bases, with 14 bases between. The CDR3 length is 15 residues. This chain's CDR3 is CASSSRRGRTDTQYF. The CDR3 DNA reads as TGTGCCAGCAGTTCCCGGAGGGGGCGAACAGATACGCAGTATTTT.

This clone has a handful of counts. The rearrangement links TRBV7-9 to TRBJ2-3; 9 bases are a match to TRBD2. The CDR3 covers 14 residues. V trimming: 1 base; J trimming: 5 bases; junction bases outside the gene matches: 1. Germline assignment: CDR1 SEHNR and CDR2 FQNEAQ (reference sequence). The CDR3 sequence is CASSLGTSEDTQYF. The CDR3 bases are TGTGCCAGCAGCTTAGGGACTAGCGAAGATACGCAGTATTTT.

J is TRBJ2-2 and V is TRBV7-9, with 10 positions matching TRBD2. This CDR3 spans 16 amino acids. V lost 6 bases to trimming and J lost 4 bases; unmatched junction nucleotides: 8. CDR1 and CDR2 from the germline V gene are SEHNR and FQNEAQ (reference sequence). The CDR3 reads CASRQSGGAATGELFF. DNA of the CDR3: TGTGCCAGCAGACAAAGCGGGGGGGCCGCCACCGGGGAGCTGTTTTTT.

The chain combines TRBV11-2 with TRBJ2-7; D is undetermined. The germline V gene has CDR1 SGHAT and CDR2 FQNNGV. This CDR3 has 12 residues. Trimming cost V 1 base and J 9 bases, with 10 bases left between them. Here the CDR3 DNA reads TGTGCCAGCAGCTTAGGGCCGGCCTTGCAGTACTTC. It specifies CASSLGPALQYF.

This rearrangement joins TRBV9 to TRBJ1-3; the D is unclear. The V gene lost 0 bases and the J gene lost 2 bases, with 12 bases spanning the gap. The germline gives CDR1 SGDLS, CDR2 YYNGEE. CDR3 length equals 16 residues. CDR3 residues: CASSVAGPVAGNTIYF. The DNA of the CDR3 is TGTGCCAGCAGCGTAGCTGGGCCTGTTGCTGGAAACACCATATATTTT.

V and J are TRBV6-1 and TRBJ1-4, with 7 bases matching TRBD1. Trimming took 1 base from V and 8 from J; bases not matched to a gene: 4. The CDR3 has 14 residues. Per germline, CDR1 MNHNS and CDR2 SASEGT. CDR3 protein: CASSEVRGGEKLFF. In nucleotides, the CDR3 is TGTGCCAGCAGTGAAGTCAGGGGGGGGGAAAAACTGTTTTTT.

The CDR3 DNA is TGCGCCAGCAGCTTTGGGAGCGGGGGGGCCTACGAGCAGTACTTC. It is translated as CASSFGSGGAYEQYF. The chain couples TRBV5-1 to TRBJ2-7, with TRBD2 matching 10 bases. Germline V gene lookup returns CDR1 SGHRS and CDR2 YFSETQ. V was clipped by 2 bases and J by 2 bases; unmatched bases: 4. The CDR3 has 15 amino acids.

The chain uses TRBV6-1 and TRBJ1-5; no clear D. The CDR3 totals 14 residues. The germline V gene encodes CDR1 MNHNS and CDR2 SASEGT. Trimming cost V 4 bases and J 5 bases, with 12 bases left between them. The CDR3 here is CASSVAQLDQPQHF. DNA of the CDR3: TGTGCCAGCAGTGTAGCACAGCTGGATCAGCCCCAGCATTTT.

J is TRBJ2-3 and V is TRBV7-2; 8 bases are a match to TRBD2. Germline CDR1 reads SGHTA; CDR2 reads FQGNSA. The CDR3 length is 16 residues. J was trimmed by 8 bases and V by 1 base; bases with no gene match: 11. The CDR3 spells CASSLVSGGPQSTQYF. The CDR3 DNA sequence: TGTGCCAGCAGCTTAGTCAGCGGGGGACCACAGAGTACGCAGTATTTT.

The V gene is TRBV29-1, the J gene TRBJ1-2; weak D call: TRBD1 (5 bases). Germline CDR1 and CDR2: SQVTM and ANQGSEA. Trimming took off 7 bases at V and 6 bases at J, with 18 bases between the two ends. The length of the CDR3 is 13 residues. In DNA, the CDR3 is TGCAGCGACACACTTACAGGCTCTCATGGCTACACCTTC. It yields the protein CSDTLTGSHGYTF.

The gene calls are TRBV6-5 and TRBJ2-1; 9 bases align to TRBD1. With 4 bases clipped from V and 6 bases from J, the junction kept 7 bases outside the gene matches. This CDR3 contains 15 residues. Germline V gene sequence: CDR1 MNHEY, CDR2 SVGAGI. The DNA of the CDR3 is TGTGCCAGCAGTTCCCCGGGACAGGGTACCAATGAGCAGTTCTTC. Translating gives CASSSPGQGTNEQFF.

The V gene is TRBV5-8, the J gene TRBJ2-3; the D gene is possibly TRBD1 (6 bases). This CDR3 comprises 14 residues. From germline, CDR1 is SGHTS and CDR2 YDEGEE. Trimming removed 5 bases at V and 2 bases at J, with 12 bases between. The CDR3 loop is CASSPRTVTDTQYF. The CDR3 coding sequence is TGTGCCAGCAGTCCCCGGACAGTCACAGATACGCAGTATTTT.

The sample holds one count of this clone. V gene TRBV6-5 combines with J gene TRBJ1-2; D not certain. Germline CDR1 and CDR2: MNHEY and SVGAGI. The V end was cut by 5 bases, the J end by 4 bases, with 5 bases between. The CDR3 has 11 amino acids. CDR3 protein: CASSPVYGYTF. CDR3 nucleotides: TGTGCCAGCAGTCCGGTCTATGGCTACACCTTC.